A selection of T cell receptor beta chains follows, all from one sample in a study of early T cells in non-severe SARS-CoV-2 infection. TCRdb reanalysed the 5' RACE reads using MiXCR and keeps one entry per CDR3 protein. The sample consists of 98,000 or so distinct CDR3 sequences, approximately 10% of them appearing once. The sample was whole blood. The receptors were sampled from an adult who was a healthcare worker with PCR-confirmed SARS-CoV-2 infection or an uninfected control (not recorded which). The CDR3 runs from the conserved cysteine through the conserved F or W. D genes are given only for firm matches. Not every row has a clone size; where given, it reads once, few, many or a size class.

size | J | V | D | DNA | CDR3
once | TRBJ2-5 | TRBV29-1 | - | TGCAGCGTTGTCCGGGAGGAGACCCAGTACTTC | CSVVREETQYF
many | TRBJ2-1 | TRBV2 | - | TGTGCCAGCAGTGAAACCCTACTCGCCAAGCAGTTCTTC | CASSETLLAKQFF
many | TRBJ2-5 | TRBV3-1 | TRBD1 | TGTGCCAGCAGCCACCCCGGGACAGGGACCCAAGAGACCCAGTACTTC | CASSHPGTGTQETQYF
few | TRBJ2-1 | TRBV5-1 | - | TGCGCCAGCGTCGCGGGGACCAGCTCCTACAATGAGCAGTTCTTC | CASVAGTSSYNEQFF
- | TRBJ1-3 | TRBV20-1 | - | TGCAGTGCTAGAGATCTCTGGGACTCTGGAAACACCATATATTTT | CSARDLWDSGNTIYF
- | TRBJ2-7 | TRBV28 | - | TGTGCCAGCAGAGCCCGGGCGGGGCAGGGGGTTTCCTACGAGCAGTACTTC | CASRARAGQGVSYEQYF
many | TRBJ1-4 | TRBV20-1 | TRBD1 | TGCAGTGCGTCACAGGGGTCTAATGAAAAACTGTTTTTT | CSASQGSNEKLFF
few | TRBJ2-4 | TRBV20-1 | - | TGCAGTGCTCAATGGGGGGCGCGGGCCAAAAACATTCAGTACTTC | CSAQWGARAKNIQYF
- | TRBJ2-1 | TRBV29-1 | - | TGCAGCGTTGGGGGGGACTTCTATGAGCAGTTCTTC | CSVGGDFYEQFF
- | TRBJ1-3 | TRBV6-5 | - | TGTGCCAGCAGTTACTCAGGATCTGGAAACACCATATATTTT | CASSYSGSGNTIYF
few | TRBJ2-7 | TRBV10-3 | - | TGTGCCATCCGACCCACGTTAGGTGAGGGCGAGCAGTACTTC | CAIRPTLGEGEQYF
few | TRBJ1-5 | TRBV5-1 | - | TGCGCCAGCAGCTTGGGCGTCAGCAATCAGCCCCAGCATTTT | CASSLGVSNQPQHF
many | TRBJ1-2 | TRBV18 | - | TGTGCCAGCTCACCACCGCCCGGTTCATATGGCTACACCTTC | CASSPPPGSYGYTF
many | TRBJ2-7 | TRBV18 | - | TGTGCCAGCTCACCAAGAGGCACCTACGAGCAGTACTTC | CASSPRGTYEQYF
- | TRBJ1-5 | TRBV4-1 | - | TGCGCCAGCAGCCAAGATAAAGGTACGGCCAATCAGCCCCAGCATTTT | CASSQDKGTANQPQHF
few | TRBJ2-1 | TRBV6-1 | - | TGTGCCAGCAGTATTAGCGGAGATGATTACAATGAGCAGTTCTTC | CASSISGDDYNEQFF
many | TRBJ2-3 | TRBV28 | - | TGTGCCAGCAGTGGGGGCGGGATCGGCACAGATACGCAGTATTTT | CASSGGGIGTDTQYF
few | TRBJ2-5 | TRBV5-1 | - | TGCGCCAGCAGCTCGACTTTGATACGGGCGCAAGAGACCCAGTACTTC | CASSSTLIRAQETQYF
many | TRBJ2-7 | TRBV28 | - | TGTGCCAGCAGTAGATCAGGGGCGGGCGTCTACGAGCAGTACTTC | CASSRSGAGVYEQYF
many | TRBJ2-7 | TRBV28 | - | TGTGCCAGCAGTTCATCGGGGGGCGGGGGACCCTACGAGCAGTACTTC | CASSSSGGGGPYEQYF
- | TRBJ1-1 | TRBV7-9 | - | TGTGCCAGCAGCCCAGACCGCAGGAACACTGAAGCTTTCTTT | CASSPDRRNTEAFF
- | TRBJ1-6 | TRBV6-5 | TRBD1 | TGTGCCAGCAGACCAACAGGGGGCAATTCACCCCTCCACTTT | CASRPTGGNSPLHF
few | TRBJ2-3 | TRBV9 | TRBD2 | TGTGCCAGCAAACGACTAGCGACCAACACAGATACGCAGTATTTT | CASKRLATNTDTQYF
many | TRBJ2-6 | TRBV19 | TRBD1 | TGTGCCAGTACTAAGGGACAGGGGGCTTCAGGGGCCAACGTCCTGACTTTC | CASTKGQGASGANVLTF
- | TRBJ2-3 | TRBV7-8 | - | TGTGCCAGCAGCCTTCTGGGCAATCCTAGCACAGATACGCAGTATTTT | CASSLLGNPSTDTQYF
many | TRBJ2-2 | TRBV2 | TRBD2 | TGTGCCAGCAGTGAAGCGCCTAGCGGGAGGTGGACCGGGGAGCTGTTTTTT | CASSEAPSGRWTGELFF
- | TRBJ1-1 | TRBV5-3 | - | TGTGCCAGAAGCACCCCCTTAACAGCGAACACTGAAGCTTTCTTT | CARSTPLTANTEAFF
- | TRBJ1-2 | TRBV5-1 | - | TGCGCCAGCAGCTTGGTCGCACAGGGAGGAGGTTACGGCTACACCTTC | CASSLVAQGGGYGYTF
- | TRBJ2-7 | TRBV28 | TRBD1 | TGTGCCAGCATTTCCGGACAGGACTACGAGCAGTACTTC | CASISGQDYEQYF
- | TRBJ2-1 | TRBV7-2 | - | TGTGCCAGCAGCATGGGACCCCTTAACGGTGAGCAGTTCTTC | CASSMGPLNGEQFF
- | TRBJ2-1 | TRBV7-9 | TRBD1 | TGTGCCAGCAGCCCCCGGGACAGACATCAGTACAATGAGCAGTTCTTC | CASSPRDRHQYNEQFF
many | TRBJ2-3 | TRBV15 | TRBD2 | TGTGCCACCAGCCGAGGAGGGACTAGCGGGACCACAGATACGCAGTATTTT | CATSRGGTSGTTDTQYF